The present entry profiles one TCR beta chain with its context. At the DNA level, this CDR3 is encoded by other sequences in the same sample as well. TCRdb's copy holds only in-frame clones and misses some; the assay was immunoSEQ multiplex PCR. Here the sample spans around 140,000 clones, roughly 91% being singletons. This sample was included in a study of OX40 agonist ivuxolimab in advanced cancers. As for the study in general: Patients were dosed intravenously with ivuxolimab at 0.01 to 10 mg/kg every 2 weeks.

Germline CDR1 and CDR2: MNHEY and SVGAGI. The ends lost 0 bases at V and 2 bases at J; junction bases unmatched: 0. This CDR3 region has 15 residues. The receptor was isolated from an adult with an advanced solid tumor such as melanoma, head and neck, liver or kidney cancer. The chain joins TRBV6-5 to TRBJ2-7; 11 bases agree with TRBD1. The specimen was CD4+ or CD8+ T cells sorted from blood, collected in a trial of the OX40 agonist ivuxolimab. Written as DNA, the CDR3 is TGTGCCAGCAGTTACTCGGGACAGGGGGCCTACGAGCAGTACTTC. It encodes CASSYSGQGAYEQYF.